The rows below give T cell receptor beta chains drawn from one sample of a study of shared clonotypes between healthy human individuals. The assay was immunoSEQ multiplex PCR, and TCRdb's table has in-frame clones only and misses some. The top ten hold 1.5% to 2% of the sample, which has 550,000 to 700,000 clones, around four fifths seen once. Material: memory CD4+ T cells sorted from blood. The receptor source for this set is a woman in her twenties or thirties in good health. The CDR3 runs from the conserved cysteine through the conserved F or W. A D gene is named only where the DNA matches it firmly. Expanded clones are given a class, and other clones once, few, many or no size at all.

TRBJ2-5,NA,TRBD1,14,TRBV4-1,TGCGCCAGCAGCCAAAGACAGGGTCAAGAGACCCAGTACTTC,CASSQRQGQETQYF
TRBJ1-1,NA,TRBD1,15,TRBV7-9,TGTGCCAGCAGCTTATGGCGAGACAGGGCGCCTGAAGCTTTCTTT,CASSLWRDRAPEAFF
TRBJ2-7,NA,NA,11,TRBV21-1,TGTGCCAACGACAGGGCCTACGAGCAGTACTTC,CANDRAYEQYF
TRBJ1-2,NA,TRBD1,16,TRBV4-1,TGCGCCAGCAGCCAGATGCCGGGACAGCTTAACTATGGCTACACCTTC,CASSQMPGQLNYGYTF
TRBJ1-2,NA,NA,12,TRBV29-1,TGCAGCGTTGAAGACAGGGACTATGGCTACACCTTC,CSVEDRDYGYTF
TRBJ1-4,NA,NA,15,TRBV7-6,TGTGCCAGCAGCCCTCGAGAGGGGGTGAGTGAAAAACTGTTTTTT,CASSPREGVSEKLFF
TRBJ2-1,NA,NA,14,TRBV30,TGTGCCTGGAGTCCAAAGACTGGAAACAATGAGCAGTTCTTC,CAWSPKTGNNEQFF
TRBJ1-5,few,NA,13,TRBV2,TGTGCCAGCACGGAGGAGGGAGGCCAGCCCCAGCATTTT,CASTEEGGQPQHF
TRBJ2-1,NA,NA,13,TRBV15,TGTGCCACCAGCAGAGATTTGAGCGGTGAGCAGTTCTTC,CATSRDLSGEQFF
TRBJ1-2,NA,NA,13,TRBV6-6,TGTGCCAGCAGTACGGACAAAAACTATGGCTACACCTTC,CASSTDKNYGYTF
TRBJ1-2,few,NA,12,TRBV7-9,TGTGCCAGCAGCCGGCAGTACTATGGCTACACCTTC,CASSRQYYGYTF
TRBJ2-7,NA,TRBD1,14,TRBV30,TGTGCCTGGAGAACTCCGGGACAGACCTACGAGCAGTACTTC,CAWRTPGQTYEQYF
TRBJ1-1,NA,NA,11,TRBV20-1,TGCAGTGCTAGAGATGGTCCCCAAGCTTTCTTT,CSARDGPQAFF
TRBJ1-1,NA,TRBD1,16,TRBV18,TGTGCCAGCTCACCCCAGATTCTGGGACAGGGCCATGAAGCTTTCTTT,CASSPQILGQGHEAFF
TRBJ2-7,NA,TRBD2,15,TRBV7-9,TGTGCCAGCAGCTTAGTTGGGACTAGCAGGAAGAAGCAGTACTTC,CASSLVGTSRKKQYF
TRBJ1-4,NA,TRBD1,17,TRBV5-1,TGCGCCAGCAGCTTAGGGGGCCTTGGTCGGCATAATGAAAAACTGTTTTTT,CASSLGGLGRHNEKLFF
TRBJ2-5,NA,TRBD2,14,TRBV28,TGTGCCAGCAGTTACGGGACTAGTGAGAGTGGCCAGTACTTC,CASSYGTSESGQYF
TRBJ1-4,few,TRBD1,14,TRBV15,TGTGCCACCAGCAGGGGACAGGGAAACGAAAAACTGTTTTTT,CATSRGQGNEKLFF
TRBJ1-5,few,TRBD1,16,TRBV7-9,TGTGCCAGCAGTCGACAGGGGGGAATGGGCAATCAGCCCCAGCATTTT,CASSRQGGMGNQPQHF
TRBJ2-1,NA,NA,12,TRBV28,TGTGCCAGCAGTTTGGGGCGGGTTGAGCAGTTCTTC,CASSLGRVEQFF
TRBJ1-2,NA,TRBD1,16,TRBV5-1,TGCGCCAGCAGCTCCGGCTTATCGACAGGGGGCGCTGGCTACACCTTC,CASSSGLSTGGAGYTF
TRBJ1-4,NA,TRBD1,17,TRBV28,TGTGCCAGCAGTCCGGTCCCGGGACAGGGATTCGATGAAAAACTGTTTTTT,CASSPVPGQGFDEKLFF
TRBJ2-7,NA,NA,14,TRBV6-1,TGTGCCAGCAGTGAAGGGACCGGGCTGTACGAGCAGTACTTC,CASSEGTGLYEQYF
TRBJ2-5,NA,TRBD1,16,TRBV5-1,TGCGCCAGCAGCCAAGGACAGGGGTTAGGAACGGAGACCCAGTACTTC,CASSQGQGLGTETQYF
TRBJ1-6,NA,NA,17,TRBV5-7,TGTGCCAGCAGCCCGGGGCTGGGGAGCTCCTATAATTCACCCCTCCACTTT,CASSPGLGSSYNSPLHF
TRBJ1-2,NA,NA,12,TRBV2,TGTGCCAGCAGTTATAGGACAGAGGGCTACACCTTC,CASSYRTEGYTF
TRBJ1-2,NA,TRBD1,15,TRBV5-1,TGCGCCAGCAGCTGGATAACAGGGGGCGACTATGGCTACACCTTC,CASSWITGGDYGYTF
TRBJ1-5,few,NA,16,TRBV19,TGTGCCAGTAGTATCAAGGGGTCAGGGGCCGGTCAGCCCCAGCATTTT,CASSIKGSGAGQPQHF
TRBJ2-3,many,NA,16,TRBV18,TGTGCCAGCTCACCGAGACCTGAGGGGGGGACGGATACGCAGTATTTT,CASSPRPEGGTDTQYF
TRBJ2-3,NA,NA,15,TRBV2,TGTGCCAGCAGTGACTCGGACACGAGCACAGATACGCAGTATTTT,CASSDSDTSTDTQYF
TRBJ1-2,NA,NA,11,TRBV20-1,TGCAGTGCTAGATCGAATTATGGCTACACCTTC,CSARSNYGYTF
TRBJ2-2,NA,NA,15,TRBV7-2,TGTGCCAGCAGCCCAAGGACAACGAACACCGGGGAGCTGTTTTTT,CASSPRTTNTGELFF
TRBJ1-2,many,NA,15,TRBV4-2,TGTGCCAGCAGCCAAGTACTATTGTCTAACTATGGCTACACCTTC,CASSQVLLSNYGYTF
TRBJ1-5,NA,NA,13,TRBV19,TGTGCGCACCTGTCGGGGGGGCATCAGCCCCAGCATTTT,CAHLSGGHQPQHF
TRBJ2-5,NA,NA,14,TRBV7-6,TGTGCCAGCAGCTTAGCGGCGGGACGGCAGACCCAGTACTTC,CASSLAAGRQTQYF
TRBJ1-2,NA,TRBD1,13,TRBV29-1,TGCAGCGTAACAGGGGTGGGCATATATGGCTACACCTTC,CSVTGVGIYGYTF
TRBJ2-5,few,TRBD2,17,TRBV18,TGTGCCAGCTCACATACGCAACTTGCTAGCGGTAAAGAGACCCAGTACTTC,CASSHTQLASGKETQYF
TRBJ1-1,NA,NA,14,TRBV5-6,TGTGCCAGCAGCATCACCGGACCGAACACTGAAGCTTTCTTT,CASSITGPNTEAFF
TRBJ2-7,NA,NA,13,TRBV5-8,TGTGCCAGCAGGCTTACCGCGGCCCACGAGCAGTACTTC,CASRLTAAHEQYF
TRBJ2-7,few,NA,14,TRBV18,TGTGCCAGCTCACATGGGGCAGGGACCGACGAGCAGTACTTC,CASSHGAGTDEQYF
TRBJ2-3,few,TRBD2,14,TRBV7-3,TGTGCCAGCAGCAAGGGACTAGCGGCAGATACGCAGTATTTT,CASSKGLAADTQYF